The T cell receptor beta chain under discussion was sequenced for a study of OX40 agonist ivuxolimab in advanced cancers. About the full investigation: The costimulatory receptor OX40 (CD134) was targeted by ivuxolimab, a fully human IgG2 agonistic monoclonal antibody. The paper describes the monotherapy dose-escalation part (N ≈ 52 patients) of the phase I trial of ivuxolimab. Intravenous ivuxolimab was administered to patients every 2 weeks at six dose levels: 0.01, 0.1, 0.3, 1.5, 3 and 10 mg/kg. Partial responses were achieved by three dose-escalation patients, of whom one had hepatocellular carcinoma and two had cutaneous melanoma. Peripheral TCRbeta sequencing aimed to test whether ivuxolimab altered TCR sequence diversity and caused clonal T-cell expansion. Patients were allowed to have had prior anti-PD-1, anti-PD-L1 or anti-CTLA-4 therapy, and less than 45% of the dose-escalation patients had previously received checkpoint inhibitors. The dose-escalation cohort was 80% to 90% male with a mean age of roughly 62 years, ranging from about 20 to 80. Of the roughly 52 dose-escalation patients, hepatocellular carcinoma was present in about 20, melanoma in around 15, renal cell carcinoma in 9 and head and neck cancer in 9. Findings and caveats that apply to the study as a whole: Which antigens the clonally expanded peripheral T cells were specific for was not determined. In partial responders in the 0.1-3.0 mg/kg groups, normalized peripheral clonal expansion was found to be among the lowest, especially among CD8+ T cells. At doses of 0.1 to 3.0 mg/kg, clonal expansion of both CD4+ and CD8+ T cells in blood was seen between baseline and week 6. Low levels of normalized T-cell clonal expansion were also seen in some patients who did not respond. On average, CD8+ T cells showed more expanded clones than CD4+ T cells after ivuxolimab.

Patients with autoimmune disease history or receiving systemic immunosuppression were excluded from the trial. In every dose cohort, peripheral blood was drawn for TCR sequencing at baseline, cycle 4 day 1, and cycle 7 day 1. Samples were obtained from an open-label, multicenter, first-in-human phase I dose-escalation trial of ivuxolimab. The trial enrolled adults with locally advanced or metastatic head and neck squamous cell, hepatocellular, melanoma or renal cell carcinoma. Before TCR sequencing, CD4+ T cells and CD8+ T cells from peripheral blood were sorted into separate populations. Remarks on this clone: Its antigen is still unknown. No quality values exist for individual bases; no much larger clone is one base distant.

A distance of 9 bases separates the germline ends of V and J, which lose 5 bases and 2 bases respectively. The CDR3 holds 13 amino acids from the cysteine to the phenylalanine. Here the CDR3 DNA is all that survives: 39 bases in frame from base 1. CDR1 and CDR2, looked up from the germline V gene (reference sequence), are SEHNR and FQNEAQ. For sequencing of the TCRbeta CDR3 region, genomic DNA was extracted from the sorted cells. TCRbeta CDR3 regions were sequenced using the immunoSEQ Assay. Not all clones reach the TCRdb copy of this immuneACCESS table, which keeps in-frame sequences only. Checked studies attribute under half of the gap to unresolved V genes and leave the rest unexplained. The sample table contains tens of thousands of clones; only one count was recorded for 80% to 90% of them. The leading ten clones occupy around 12% of the sample.

The TCR was taken from an adult with an advanced solid tumor such as melanoma, head and neck, liver or kidney cancer. This receptor chain uses TRBV7-9 and TRBJ1-1; matching of 5 bases hints at TRBD1 as the D gene. This specimen consisted of CD4+ or CD8+ T cells sorted from blood, obtained in a trial of the OX40 agonist ivuxolimab. CDR3 protein: CASSPGDNTEAFF. The nucleotide sequence reads as follows: TGTGCCAGCAGCCCTGGGGACAACACTGAAGCTTTCTTT.